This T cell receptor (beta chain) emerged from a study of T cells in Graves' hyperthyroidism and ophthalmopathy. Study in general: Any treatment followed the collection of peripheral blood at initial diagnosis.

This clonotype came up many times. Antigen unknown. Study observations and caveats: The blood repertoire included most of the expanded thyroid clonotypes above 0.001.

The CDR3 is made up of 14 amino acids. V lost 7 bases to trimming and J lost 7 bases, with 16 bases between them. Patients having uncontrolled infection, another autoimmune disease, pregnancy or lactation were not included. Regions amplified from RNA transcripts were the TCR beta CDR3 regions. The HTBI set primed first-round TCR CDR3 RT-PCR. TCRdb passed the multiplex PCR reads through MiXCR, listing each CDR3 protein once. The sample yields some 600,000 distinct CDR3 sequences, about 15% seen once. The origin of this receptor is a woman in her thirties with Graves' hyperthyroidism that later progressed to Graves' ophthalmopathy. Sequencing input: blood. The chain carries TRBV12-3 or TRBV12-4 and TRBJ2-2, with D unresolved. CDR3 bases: TGTGCCAGCAATGGGATTATACCGGACGGGGAGCTGTTTTTT. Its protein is CASNGIIPDGELFF.